At least ten counts were recorded for the clone carrying this T cell receptor (beta chain). MiXCR, applied by TCRdb to the reads, yields one record per CDR3 protein. The top ten clones hold around 9.6% of a sample with about 460,000 distinct CDR3 sequences, 11% of them seen once. This entry is derived from a study of T cell repertoires in cytomegalovirus infection. Study background: CMV infection and matching HLA type were both indicated by public TCR beta signatures.

The CDR3 loop spans 15 amino acids. V trimming: 2 bases; J trimming: 7 bases; junction bases outside the gene matches: 7. Germline V gene data show CDR1 as SGHTA and CDR2 as FQGNSA. The V call is TRBV7-2, the J call TRBJ2-7, with 11 bases lining up with TRBD2. The sequence derives from a human donor in good health (CMV status not recorded). Some clones in this sample may be carry-over from other donors' samples. The specimen was PBMCs. The CDR3 DNA follows: TGTGCCAGCAGCTTAACTAGTAGCGGGAGGGGGGAGCAGTACTTC. This sequence encodes CASSLTSSGRGEQYF.